This T cell receptor beta chain emerged from a study of blood T cells in healthy people across ages. Total RNA amounts of at least 5 micrograms were extracted per sample. Germline-derived CDR1 and CDR2 are SGDLS and YYNGEE. CDR3 length: 16 residues. Trimming stripped 4 bases from V and 0 bases from J, with 13 bases between. Using a J-beta primer mix together with a sample-barcoded 5' primer, a second PCR was run for roughly 6 to 11 cycles. Each CDR3 protein is one row after TCRdb ran MiXCR on the 5' RACE reads. The sample has 700,000 to 950,000 distinct CDR3 sequences; roughly 43% are singletons. Material: blood. The chain employs TRBV9 and TRBJ2-2; D is undetermined. This receptor was identified in an older woman in good health. CDR3 residues: CASSPPVVANTGELFF. The CDR3 DNA follows: TGTGCCAGCAGCCCTCCCGTGGTAGCGAACACCGGGGAGCTGTTTTTT.